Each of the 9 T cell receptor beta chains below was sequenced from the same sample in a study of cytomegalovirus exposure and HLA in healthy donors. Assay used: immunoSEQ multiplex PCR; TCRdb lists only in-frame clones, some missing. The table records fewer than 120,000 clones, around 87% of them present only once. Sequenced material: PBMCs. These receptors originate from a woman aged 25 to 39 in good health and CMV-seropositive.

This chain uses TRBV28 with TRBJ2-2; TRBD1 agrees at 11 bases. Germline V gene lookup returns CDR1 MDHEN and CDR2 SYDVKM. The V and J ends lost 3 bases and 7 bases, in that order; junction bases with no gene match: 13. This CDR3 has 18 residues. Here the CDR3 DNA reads TGTGCCAGCAGTTTTTTTATCGTGGGACAGGGGGAAGTCGGGGAGCTGTTTTTT. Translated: CASSFFIVGQGEVGELFF.

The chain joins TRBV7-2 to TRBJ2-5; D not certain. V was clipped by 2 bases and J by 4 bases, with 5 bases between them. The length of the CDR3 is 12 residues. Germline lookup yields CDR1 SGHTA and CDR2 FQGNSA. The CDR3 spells CASSLMRETQYF. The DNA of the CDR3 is TGTGCCAGCAGCTTAATGCGAGAGACCCAGTACTTC. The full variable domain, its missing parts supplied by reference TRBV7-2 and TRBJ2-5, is GAGVSQSPSNKVTEKGKDVELRCDPISGHTALYWYRQSLGQGLEFLIYFQGNSAPDKSGLPSDRFSAERTGGSVSTLTIQRTQQEDSAVYLCASSLMRETQYFGPGTRLLVL.

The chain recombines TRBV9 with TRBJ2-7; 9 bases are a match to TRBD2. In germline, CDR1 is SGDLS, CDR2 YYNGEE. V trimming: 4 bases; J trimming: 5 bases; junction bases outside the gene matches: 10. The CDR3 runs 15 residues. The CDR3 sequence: CASSPGRGGAHEQYF. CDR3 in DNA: TGTGCCAGCAGCCCAGGTCGCGGGGGGGCCCACGAGCAGTACTTC.

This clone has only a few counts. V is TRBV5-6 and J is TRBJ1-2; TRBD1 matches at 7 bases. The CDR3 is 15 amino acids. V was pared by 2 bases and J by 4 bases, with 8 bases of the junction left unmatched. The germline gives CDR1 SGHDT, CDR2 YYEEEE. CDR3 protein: CASSFSQGGSYGYTF. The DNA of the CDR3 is TGTGCCAGCAGCTTCAGCCAGGGGGGCAGCTATGGCTACACCTTC.

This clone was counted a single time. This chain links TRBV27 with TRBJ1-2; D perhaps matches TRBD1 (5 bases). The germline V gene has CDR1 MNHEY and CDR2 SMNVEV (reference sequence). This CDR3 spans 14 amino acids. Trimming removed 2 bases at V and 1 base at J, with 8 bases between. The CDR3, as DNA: TGTGCCAGCAGTTTAGGGGCGTTTAACTATGGCTACACCTTC. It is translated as CASSLGAFNYGYTF.

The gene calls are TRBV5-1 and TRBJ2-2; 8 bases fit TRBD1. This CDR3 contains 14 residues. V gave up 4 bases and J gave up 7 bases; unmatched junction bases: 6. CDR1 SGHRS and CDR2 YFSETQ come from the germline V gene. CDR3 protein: CASSTQGAGGELFF. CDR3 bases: TGCGCCAGCAGCACCCAGGGGGCAGGCGGGGAGCTGTTTTTT.

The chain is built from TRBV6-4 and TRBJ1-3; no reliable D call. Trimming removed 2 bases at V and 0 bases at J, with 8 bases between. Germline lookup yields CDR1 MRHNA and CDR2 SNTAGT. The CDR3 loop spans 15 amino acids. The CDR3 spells CASSDMRNSGNTIYF. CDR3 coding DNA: TGTGCCAGCAGTGACATGAGGAACTCTGGAAACACCATATATTTT.

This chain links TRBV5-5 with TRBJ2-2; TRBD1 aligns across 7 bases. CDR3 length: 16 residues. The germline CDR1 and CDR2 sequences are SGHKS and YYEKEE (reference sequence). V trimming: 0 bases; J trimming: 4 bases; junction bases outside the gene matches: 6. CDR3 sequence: CASSLASGGLTGELFF. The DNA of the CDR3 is TGTGCCAGCAGCTTGGCCTCAGGGGGTCTCACCGGGGAGCTGTTTTTT.

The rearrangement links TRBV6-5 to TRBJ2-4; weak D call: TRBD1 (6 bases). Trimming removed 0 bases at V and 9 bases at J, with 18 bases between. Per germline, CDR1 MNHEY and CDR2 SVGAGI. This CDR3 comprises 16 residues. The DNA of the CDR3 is TGTGCCAGCAGTTACTCGGGGACAACACGATCCGGCATTCAGTACTTC. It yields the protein CASSYSGTTRSGIQYF.